This T cell receptor (beta chain) came from a study of read filtering for tumor transcriptome and immune sequencing. General study findings and limits: IR-seq captured clonotypes deeper and more reliably than RNA-seq.

As regards this clonotype: The antigen remains unidentified.

Molecular barcoded adaptors covering alpha/delta and beta/gamma chains were used on approximately 400 ng RNA. In TCRdb, the reads were re-called with MiXCR into one record per CDR3 protein. This table has 43,000 or so distinct CDR3 sequences, around 20% appearing once. The sequencing input was a population of CD138-negative cells sorted from bone marrow. The clonotype originates from a donor aged 40 or over with multiple myeloma.

CDR3 region: CASSYSMGSRVEEKLFF. In nucleotides, the CDR3 is TGTGCCAGCAGTTACTCGATGGGGTCCAGGGTCGAGGAAAAACTGTTTTTT. This chain uses TRBV6-5 with TRBJ1-4; tentatively, D is TRBD1 (5 bases). The CDR3 consists of 17 residues. The germline gives CDR1 MNHEY, CDR2 SVGAGI. The V and J ends lost 0 bases and 8 bases respectively, with 19 bases between them.